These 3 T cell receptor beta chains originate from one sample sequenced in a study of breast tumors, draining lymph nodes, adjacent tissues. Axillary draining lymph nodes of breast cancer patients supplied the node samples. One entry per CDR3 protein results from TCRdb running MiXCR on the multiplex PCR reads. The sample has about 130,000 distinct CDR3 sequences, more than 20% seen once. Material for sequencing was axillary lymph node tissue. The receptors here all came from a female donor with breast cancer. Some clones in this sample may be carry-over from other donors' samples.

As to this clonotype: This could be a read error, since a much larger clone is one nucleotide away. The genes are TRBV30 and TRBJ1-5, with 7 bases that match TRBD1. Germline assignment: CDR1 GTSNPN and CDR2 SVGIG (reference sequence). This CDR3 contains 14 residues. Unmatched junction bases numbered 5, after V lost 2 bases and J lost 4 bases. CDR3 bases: TGTGCCTGGAGTCAGACAGGGAATAATCAGCCCCAGCATTTT. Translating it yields CAWSQTGNNQPQHF.

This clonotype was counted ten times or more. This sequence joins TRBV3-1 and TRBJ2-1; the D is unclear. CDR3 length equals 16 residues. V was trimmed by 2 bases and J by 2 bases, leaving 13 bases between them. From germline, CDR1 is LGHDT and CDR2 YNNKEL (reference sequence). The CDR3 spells CASSQYDTHAYNEQFF. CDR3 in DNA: TGTGCCAGCAGCCAATACGACACACACGCCTACAATGAGCAGTTCTTC.

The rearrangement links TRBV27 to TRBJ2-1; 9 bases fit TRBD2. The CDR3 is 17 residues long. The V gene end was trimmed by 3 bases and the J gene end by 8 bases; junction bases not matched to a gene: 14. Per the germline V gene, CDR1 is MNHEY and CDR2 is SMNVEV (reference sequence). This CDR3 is CASSFEMASGIRDEQFF. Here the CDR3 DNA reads TGTGCCAGCAGTTTCGAAATGGCTAGCGGGATTAGGGATGAGCAGTTCTTC.